This entry lists 26 T cell receptor beta chains sequenced from one sample in a study of CD8+ T cells in alopecia areata. cDNA reverse transcribed from extracted RNA served as the sequencing template. Clones were read by immunoSEQ multiplex PCR, and TCRdb kept only the in-frame ones, dropping some. This table holds about 160,000 clones, 87% found once. The sample was CD8+ T cells sorted from blood, taken at week 0. The receptors originated from a human donor with alopecia areata.

V usage is TRBV30 and J usage is TRBJ1-1; no clear D. Germline values: CDR1 GTSNPN, CDR2 SVGIG (reference sequence). This CDR3 is 13 amino acids long. The V end lost 0 bases, the J end lost 4 bases, and 9 bases lay between the germline ends. The CDR3 DNA sequence: TGTGCCTGGAGTGTAATCCAGGCCACTGAAGCTTTCTTT. Protein product: CAWSVIQATEAFF.

The chain has TRBV29-1 and TRBJ2-1; TRBD1 matches at 7 bases. This CDR3 has 12 amino acids. Germline V gene sequence: CDR1 SQVTM, CDR2 ANQGSEA. V lost 7 bases to trimming and J lost 8 bases; unmatched junction nucleotides: 8. The CDR3 sequence is CSGKQGSDEQFF. The CDR3 region has the DNA TGCAGCGGAAAACAGGGGTCCGATGAGCAGTTCTTC.

The chain has TRBV19 and TRBJ2-7; 12 bases agree with TRBD1. CDR3 length: 17 residues. V was clipped by 4 bases and J by 5 bases; unmatched bases: 12. Germline V gene data show CDR1 as LNHDA and CDR2 as SQIVND (reference sequence). CDR3 sequence reads: CASSTGTGGVLGHEQYF. CDR3 nucleotide sequence: TGTGCCAGTAGTACCGGGACAGGGGGCGTTTTGGGGCACGAGCAGTACTTC.

The chain joins TRBV9 to TRBJ2-6, with TRBD1 identical over 7 bases. Germline V gene data show CDR1 as SGDLS and CDR2 as YYNGEE. The CDR3 runs to 17 residues. V lost 0 bases and J lost 4; bases outside the gene matches: 7. Here the CDR3 DNA reads TGTGCCAGCAGCGTAGCATTACAGGGGACCGGGGCCAACGTCCTGACTTTC. This encodes CASSVALQGTGANVLTF.

The chain couples TRBV9 to TRBJ1-1, with 7 nucleotides matching TRBD1. CDR1 SGDLS and CDR2 YYNGEE come from the germline V gene. The V gene end was trimmed by 0 bases and the J gene end by 4 bases; junction bases not matched to a gene: 3. This CDR3 contains 14 residues. The DNA of the CDR3 is TGTGCCAGCAGCGTAGTCCAGGGGGGCACTGAAGCTTTCTTT. Its protein product is CASSVVQGGTEAFF.

This clone was counted a few times. This chain uses TRBV6-5 with TRBJ1-4; D is possibly TRBD1 (6 bases). V was clipped by 7 bases and J by 8 bases, with 17 bases between them. Germline CDR1 is MNHEY and CDR2 is SVGAGI. This CDR3 is 14 amino acids long. The CDR3 DNA follows: TGTGCCAGCAAGGTGCAGGGGAGGACGGAAAAACTGTTTTTT. Translation gives CASKVQGRTEKLFF.

This rearrangement joins TRBV4-1 to TRBJ2-7, with D perhaps being TRBD1 or TRBD2 (5 bases each). With 3 bases removed from V and 4 bases from J, the gap between germline ends came to 13 bases. Germline values: CDR1 MGHRA, CDR2 YSYEKL. The CDR3 is made up of 14 amino acids. CDR3 bases: TGCGCCAGCAGCCATGTCGGGGCATTTTACGAGCAGTACTTC. Its translation is CASSHVGAFYEQYF.

This chain links TRBV27 with TRBJ1-6, with unresolved D. Between the trimmed V and J ends, which lost 7 bases and 7 bases, there was a span of 8 bases. The CDR3 runs to 12 residues. The germline gives CDR1 MNHEY, CDR2 SMNVEV (reference sequence). CDR3: CASTSGNSPLHF. As DNA, the CDR3 is TGTGCCAGCACTAGTGGGAATTCACCCCTCCACTTT.

The CDR3 region has the DNA TGTGCCAGCAGCTTAGGACTAGCTCGAGAAAATGAGCAGTTCTTC. Its translation: CASSLGLARENEQFF. The chain links TRBV7-9 to TRBJ2-1, with TRBD2 identical over 7 bases. The CDR3 consists of 15 residues. V lost 1 base to trimming and J lost 7 bases; unmatched junction nucleotides: 7. Germline-derived CDR1 and CDR2 are SEHNR and FQNEAQ (reference sequence).

V is TRBV2 and J is TRBJ1-1; the D gene is possibly TRBD1 (6 bases). The V gene's germline CDR1 is SNHLY and CDR2 FYNNEI. This CDR3 has 12 residues. V was cut by 7 bases and J by 4 bases, with 10 bases left in between. CDR3 nucleotide sequence: TGTGCCAGCAAGGGGGGAATCACTGAAGCTTTCTTT. It translates to CASKGGITEAFF.

The chain has TRBV29-1 and TRBJ2-5, with D maybe TRBD1 (6 bases). The DNA end is a closer match to TRBJ2-7, so the J assignment may be wrong. This CDR3 comprises 19 residues. The V gene's germline CDR1 is SQVTM and CDR2 ANQGSEA. The chain's CDR3 is CSVGSEQLAEQDSSYEQYF. DNA of the CDR3: TGCAGCGTTGGAAGCGAACAGTTGGCCGAACAGGACAGCTCCTACGAGCAGTACTTC.

This chain connects TRBV7-9 to TRBJ2-1, with 7 bases identical to TRBD2. The CDR3 consists of 16 residues. Germline V gene data show CDR1 as SEHNR and CDR2 as FQNEAQ (reference sequence). V trimming: 1 base; J trimming: 6 bases; junction bases outside the gene matches: 9. The DNA for the CDR3 is TGTGCCAGCAGCTTAGATATGGCGGGAGTCCGCAATGAGCAGTTCTTC. This encodes CASSLDMAGVRNEQFF.

The chain has TRBV13 and TRBJ2-3; 7 bases agree with TRBD2. Germline V gives CDR1 PRHDT, CDR2 FYEKMQ (reference sequence). The ends lost 3 bases at V and 3 bases at J; junction bases unmatched: 6. This CDR3 comprises 15 residues. The CDR3 bases are TGTGCCAGCAGCTTTGGGGAGGGGAGGACAGATACGCAGTATTTT. Protein sequence: CASSFGEGRTDTQYF. Looking up the rest from reference TRBV13 and TRBJ2-3 gives the full variable domain: AAGVIQSPRHLIKEKRETATLKCYPIPRHDTVYWYQQGPGQDPQFLISFYEKMQSDKGSIPDRFSAQQFSDYHSELNMSSLELGDSALYFCASSFGEGRTDTQYFGPGTRLTVL.

The genes are TRBV9 and TRBJ2-7; 10 bases line up with TRBD1. The CDR3 covers 15 residues. Losses at the gene ends were 0 bases for V and 1 base for J; bases not matched to a gene: 1. CDR1 SGDLS and CDR2 YYNGEE come from the germline V gene. The CDR3, as DNA: TGTGCCAGCAGCGTAGTGGACAGGGGGTCCTACGAGCAGTACTTC. Protein product: CASSVVDRGSYEQYF.

V gene TRBV19 combines with J gene TRBJ2-6; a possible D gene is TRBD1 (5 bases). Germline assignment: CDR1 LNHDA and CDR2 SQIVND (reference sequence). CDR3 size: 17 residues. Trimming removed 1 base from V and 1 base from J, with 11 bases in between. CDR3 sequence reads: CASSIGGRWSGANVLTF. CDR3 DNA: TGTGCCAGTAGTATAGGGGGCCGGTGGTCTGGGGCCAACGTCCTGACTTTC.

This chain uses TRBV29-1 with TRBJ2-7; D gene uncertain. The V gene lost 4 bases and the J gene lost 1 base, with 14 bases spanning the gap. Germline loops: CDR1 SQVTM, CDR2 ANQGSEA. CDR3 size: 14 residues. CDR3 coding DNA: TGCAGCGTTGCAAATCGTACCGGATCCTACGAGCAGTACTTC. This codes for CSVANRTGSYEQYF.

The V call is TRBV19, the J call TRBJ1-1, with D possibly being TRBD1 (6 bases). The CDR3 extends over 13 amino acids. The V end was cut by 10 bases, the J end by 0 bases, with 12 bases between. The germline V gene has CDR1 LNHDA and CDR2 SQIVND (reference sequence). CDR3 coding DNA: TGTGCCACTCTGGACAGACTGAACACTGAAGCTTTCTTT. Translated: CATLDRLNTEAFF. Based on the CDR3 plus reference TRBV19 and TRBJ1-1, the full variable domain is DGGITQSPKYLFRKEGQNVTLSCEQNLNHDAMYWYRQDPGQGLRLIYYSQIVNDFQKGDIAEGYSVSREKKESFPLTVTSAQKNPTAFYLCATLDRLNTEAFFGQGTRLTVV.

The V gene is TRBV5-1, the J gene TRBJ2-3; TRBD2 aligns across 11 bases. From germline, CDR1 is SGHRS and CDR2 YFSETQ. This CDR3 contains 16 residues. J was trimmed by 0 bases and V by 3 bases; bases with no gene match: 3. The CDR3 nucleotides read TGCGCCAGCAGCTACGGGACTAGCGGAAGCACAGATACGCAGTATTTT. Translation gives CASSYGTSGSTDTQYF.

The genes are TRBV28 and TRBJ2-7; 8 bases fit TRBD1. Germline CDR1 is MDHEN and CDR2 is SYDVKM. J gave up 7 bases and V 3 bases, and 11 bases lay outside the gene matches. This CDR3 region has 15 residues. The CDR3 here is CASSFPGQAVGEQYF. CDR3 in DNA: TGTGCCAGCAGTTTCCCGGGACAGGCCGTGGGGGAGCAGTACTTC.

V is TRBV20-1 and J is TRBJ2-1; D may be TRBD1 or TRBD2 (5 bases each). This CDR3 has 11 residues. Germline V gene data show CDR1 as DFQATT and CDR2 as SNEGSKA (reference sequence). V was shortened by 5 bases and J by 12 bases, with 14 bases between the two germline ends. The CDR3 DNA follows: TGCAGTGCTCCCATGGGGACGTTGCAGTTCTTC. Translation gives CSAPMGTLQFF.

The rearrangement uses TRBV7-9 and TRBJ2-7; TRBD2 matches at 13 bases. This CDR3 contains 15 residues. Losses at the gene ends were 5 bases for V and 0 bases for J; bases not matched to a gene: 1. CDR1 and CDR2 (germline): SEHNR, FQNEAQ (reference sequence). In DNA, the CDR3 is TGTGCCAGCAGCGGACTAGCGGGGGACTCCTACGAGCAGTACTTC. Amino acids: CASSGLAGDSYEQYF.

The chain combines TRBV4-1 with TRBJ2-2, with D uncertain. The germline V and J ends were trimmed by 4 bases and 1 base, with 13 bases remaining between them. Germline V gene data show CDR1 as MGHRA and CDR2 as YSYEKL. This CDR3 is 16 amino acids long. The DNA of the CDR3 is TGCGCCAGCAGCCCGGTGGATCCAGTGAACACCGGGGAGCTGTTTTTT. Its protein product is CASSPVDPVNTGELFF.

This chain connects TRBV5-1 to TRBJ2-1; 13 bases line up with TRBD2. This CDR3 comprises 14 residues. Per the germline V gene, CDR1 is SGHRS and CDR2 is YFSETQ. The junction had 0 bases not matched to a gene; V was cut back by 4 bases and J by 5 bases. CDR3: CASSGLAGDNEQFF. CDR3 DNA: TGCGCCAGCAGCGGACTAGCGGGGGACAATGAGCAGTTCTTC.

In DNA, the CDR3 is TGTGCCAGCAGCTCAACCCCGGGACTAGCGGGAGGGAACACCGGGGAGCTGTTTTTT. Protein: CASSSTPGLAGGNTGELFF. The gene calls are TRBV7-9 and TRBJ2-2; 15 bases line up with TRBD2. CDR1 and CDR2 from the germline V gene are SEHNR and FQNEAQ (reference sequence). V trimming: 4 bases; J trimming: 1 base; junction bases outside the gene matches: 7. This CDR3 comprises 19 residues.

The V call is TRBV9, the J call TRBJ1-2; D is possibly TRBD1 (6 bases). The CDR3 is made up of 16 amino acids. V lost 4 bases, J lost 0 bases, and 16 bases lay in between. Germline V gene data show CDR1 as SGDLS and CDR2 as YYNGEE. The CDR3 loop is CASSPTDSEANYGYTF. The DNA for the CDR3 is TGTGCCAGCAGCCCCACGGACAGCGAAGCTAACTATGGCTACACCTTC.

The chain links TRBV30 to TRBJ1-1; D gene ambiguous. The V and J ends lost 0 bases and 1 base respectively, with 9 bases between them. The V gene's germline CDR1 is GTSNPN and CDR2 SVGIG (reference sequence). This CDR3 contains 14 residues. CDR3 amino acids: CAWSVGSENTEAFF. In DNA, the CDR3 is TGTGCCTGGAGTGTAGGCAGCGAGAACACTGAAGCTTTCTTT.